A single sample gave rise to the 2 T cell receptor beta chains below, sequenced in a study of blood T cell repertoires in COVID-19. Profiled with immunoSEQ multiplex PCR; TCRdb holds only in-frame clones, not every one. The sample lists 50,000 to 75,000 clones; around 80% were seen once. Sequencing was done on a sample of peripheral blood. These receptors were obtained from a man aged 60 to 69 with acute or convalescent COVID-19.

The V call is TRBV28, the J call TRBJ2-4, with a tentative D call TRBD2 (5 bases). CDR1 and CDR2 (germline): MDHEN, SYDVKM. The V end lost 3 bases, the J end lost 6 bases, and 12 bases lay between the germline ends. The CDR3 is made up of 14 amino acids. DNA for the CDR3: TGTGCCAGCAGTTTCCGGGAAAAGGGAAACATTCAGTACTTC. Its protein is CASSFREKGNIQYF.

This clone came up a few times. This rearrangement joins TRBV6-6 to TRBJ1-2; possible D gene TRBD1, 5 bases. The CDR3 sequence is 15 residues long. Germline V CDR1 and CDR2: MNHNY, SVGAGI (reference sequence). The ends were cut back, 2 bases at V and 0 bases at J, with 10 bases in the middle. The CDR3 DNA reads TGTGCCAGCAGTTACCGACAGAGAGCTAACTATGGCTACACCTTC. Protein: CASSYRQRANYGYTF.